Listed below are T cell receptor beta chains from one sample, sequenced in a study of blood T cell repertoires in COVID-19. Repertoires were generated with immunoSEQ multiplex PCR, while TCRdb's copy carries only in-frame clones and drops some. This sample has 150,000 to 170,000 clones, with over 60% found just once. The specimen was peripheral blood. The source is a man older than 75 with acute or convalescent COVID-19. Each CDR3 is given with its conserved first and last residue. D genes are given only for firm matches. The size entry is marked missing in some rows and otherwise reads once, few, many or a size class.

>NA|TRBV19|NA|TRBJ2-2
TGTGCCAGTAGTCTATCTTGGGGAGACACCGGGGAGCTGTTTTTT
CASSLSWGDTGELFF
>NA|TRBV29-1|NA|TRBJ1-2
TGCAGCGTTGACGGGGGGGGCTACACCTTC
CSVDGGGYTF
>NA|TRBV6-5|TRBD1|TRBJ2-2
TGTGCCAGCACCCATTTGACAGGGGGGACCGGGGAGCTGTTTTTT
CASTHLTGGTGELFF
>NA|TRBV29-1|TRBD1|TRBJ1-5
TGCAGCGTCGGACAGGGGAATCAGCCCCAGCATTTT
CSVGQGNQPQHF
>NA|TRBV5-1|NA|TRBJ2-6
TGCGCCAGCTGGGACGTGACAGGCGTCTCTGGGGCCAACGTCCTGACTTTC
CASWDVTGVSGANVLTF
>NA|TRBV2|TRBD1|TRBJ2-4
TGTGCCAGCTCCCCCCCACAGGGGAACGCCAAAAACATTCAGTACTTC
CASSPPQGNAKNIQYF
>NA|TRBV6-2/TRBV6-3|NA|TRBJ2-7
TGTGCCAGCAGTTACCGGGGTTACGAGCAGTACTTC
CASSYRGYEQYF
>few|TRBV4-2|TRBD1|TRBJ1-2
TGTGCCAGCAGCCAAGTGGGAAGGACAGGGGATGGCTACACCTTC
CASSQVGRTGDGYTF
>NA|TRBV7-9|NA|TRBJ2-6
TGTGCCAGCAGCTTAGAAAGCCTGTCTGGGGCCAACGTCCTGACTTTC
CASSLESLSGANVLTF
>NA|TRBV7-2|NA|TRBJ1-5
TGTGCCAGCAGCTTAGGGATGCCAGTGCTGGGCCAGCCCCAGCATTTT
CASSLGMPVLGQPQHF
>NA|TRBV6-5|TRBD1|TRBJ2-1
TGTGCCAGCAGAAGAACAGGGGGGCCCTACAATGAGCAGTTCTTC
CASRRTGGPYNEQFF
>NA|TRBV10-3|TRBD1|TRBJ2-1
TGTGCCGTGACAGGGTACAGGAATGAGCAGTTCTTC
CAVTGYRNEQFF
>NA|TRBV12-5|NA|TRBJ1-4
TGTGCTAGTGGTCCCGCCACGGGTTCTAATGAAAAACTGTTTTTT
CASGPATGSNEKLFF
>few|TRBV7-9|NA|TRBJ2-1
TGTGCCAGCAGCTTATCTACTGTGCTCAACAATGAGCAGTTCTTC
CASSLSTVLNNEQFF
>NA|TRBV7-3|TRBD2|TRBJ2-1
TGTGCCAGCAGCTTAGCCCTTGGTAGCGGGGGTGGTGAGCAGTTCTTC
CASSLALGSGGGEQFF
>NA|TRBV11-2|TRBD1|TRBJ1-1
TGTGCCAGCAGCTTCGGGACAGGGATGAACACTGAAGCTTTCTTT
CASSFGTGMNTEAFF
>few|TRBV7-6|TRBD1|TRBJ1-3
TGTGCCAGCAGCCCCCGGACAGGGATAAGCTCTGGAAACACCATATATTTT
CASSPRTGISSGNTIYF
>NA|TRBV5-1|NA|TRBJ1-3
TGCGCCAGCACGGAGACCGGTTTCTCTGGAAACACCATATATTTT
CASTETGFSGNTIYF
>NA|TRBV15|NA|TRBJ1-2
TGTGCCACCAGCAGAGATATGCAGGGATCCGGCTATGGCTACACCTTC
CATSRDMQGSGYGYTF
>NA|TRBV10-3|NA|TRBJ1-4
TGTGCCATCAGTGAGAGAGGGGGAAGTAATGAAAAACTGTTTTTT
CAISERGGSNEKLFF
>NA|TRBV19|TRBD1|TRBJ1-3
TGTGCCACCCGGACAGGACGAAACTCTGGAAACACCATATATTTT
CATRTGRNSGNTIYF
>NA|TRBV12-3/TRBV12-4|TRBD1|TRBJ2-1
TGTGCCAGCAAGCGGACAGGGGACAATGAGCAGTTCTTC
CASKRTGDNEQFF
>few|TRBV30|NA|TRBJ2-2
TGTGCCTGGGGGCGACCTGGGAGCGCCGGGGAGCTGTTTTTT
CAWGRPGSAGELFF
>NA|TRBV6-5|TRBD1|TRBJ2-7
TGTGCCAGCACCTTCCGGGACAGGGGGTCCGAGCAGTACTTC
CASTFRDRGSEQYF
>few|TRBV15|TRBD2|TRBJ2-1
TGTGCCACCAGCGTAGTAGCGGGGGCCCTGAATGAGCAGTTCTTC
CATSVVAGALNEQFF
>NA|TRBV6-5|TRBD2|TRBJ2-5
TGTGCCAGCAGTTGGGGACTAGCGGGTGGCCAAGAGACCCAGTACTTC
CASSWGLAGGQETQYF
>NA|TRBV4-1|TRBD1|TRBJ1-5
TGCGCCAGCAGCCAAGATCTCGACAGGGCAAGACAGCCCCAGCATTTT
CASSQDLDRARQPQHF
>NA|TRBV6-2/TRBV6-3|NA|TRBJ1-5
TGTGCCAGCAGTTACTTAGGGGGTAATCAGCCCCAGCATTTT
CASSYLGGNQPQHF
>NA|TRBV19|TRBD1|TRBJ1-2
TGTGCCAGTAGTGTCGACAGGGCTTCCTATGGCTACACCTTC
CASSVDRASYGYTF
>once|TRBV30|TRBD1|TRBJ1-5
TGTGCCTGGAGTGTACCCGGGACAGGGGGAATCTTAGGGAATCAGCCCCAGCATTTT
CAWSVPGTGGILGNQPQHF
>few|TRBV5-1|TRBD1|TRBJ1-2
TGCGCCAGCAGCCCCGGACAGGGGCCCGGCTATGGCTACACCTTC
CASSPGQGPGYGYTF
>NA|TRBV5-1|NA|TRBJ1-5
TGCGCCAGCAGCTTGGGGACAGATAGCAATCAGCCCCAGCATTTT
CASSLGTDSNQPQHF
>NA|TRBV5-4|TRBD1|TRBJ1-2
TGTGCCAGCAGCTCCACATGGGACAGGGGCTATGGCTACACCTTC
CASSSTWDRGYGYTF
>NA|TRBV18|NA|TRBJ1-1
TGTGCCAGCTCACCTATTGGACTGACCGAAGACACTGAAGCTTTCTTT
CASSPIGLTEDTEAFF
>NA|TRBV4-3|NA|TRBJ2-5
TGCGCCAGCAGCACCAATTGGGGGCAGGAGACCCAGTACTTC
CASSTNWGQETQYF
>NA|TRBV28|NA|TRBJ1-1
TGTGCCAGCAGTCTAGAGGGCCGGTGGACTGAAGCTTTCTTT
CASSLEGRWTEAFF
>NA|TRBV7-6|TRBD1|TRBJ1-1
TGTGCCAGCAGCCCCTCCCCGGGACAGGGCACCACTGAAGCTTTCTTT
CASSPSPGQGTTEAFF
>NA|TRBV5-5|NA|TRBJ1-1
TGTGCCAGCAGCTTGGGTCCCACACAGCTTAACACTGAAGCTTTCTTT
CASSLGPTQLNTEAFF
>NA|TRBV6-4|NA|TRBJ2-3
TGTGCCAGCAGTCGGGACTTTCCAGATACGCAGTATTTT
CASSRDFPDTQYF
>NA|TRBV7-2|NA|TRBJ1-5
TGTGCCAGCAGCGAACAGATTAGCAATCAGCCCCAGCATTTT
CASSEQISNQPQHF